This T cell receptor (beta chain) was obtained from a study of blood T cell repertoires in COVID-19. At the level of the study: Samples representing acute and convalescent COVID-19 were sourced from the United States, Italy and Spain. PBMCs, B-cell-depleted T cells, or T cells provided the cDNA or gDNA that made up the material.

Original processing notes: Reference gene primer amplification gave nucleated cell count estimates. Data came from immunoSEQ multiplex PCR; TCRdb stores just in-frame clones and leaves some out. V and J calls and clone size are copied from that table; D and trimming were computed from the DNA. Seen here are more than 120,000 clones, roughly 90% observed once, and the top ten hold around 0.91%. Source material: peripheral blood. The sequence came from a woman in her fifties or sixties with acute or convalescent COVID-19.

CDR3: CASSQEKGLVYSEQFF. The CDR3 DNA reads as TGTGCCAGCAGCCAAGAAAAGGGACTAGTATATAGTGAGCAGTTCTTC. The chain uses TRBV14 and TRBJ2-1, with TRBD2 identical over 8 bases. The CDR3 is 16 amino acids. The trim removed 0 bases at V and 9 bases at J, leaving 10 bases unmatched. Germline V gives CDR1 SGHDN, CDR2 FVKESK.